What follows is one T cell receptor beta chain and its context. Only in-frame clones appear in the TCRdb table, and some are missing; sequencing was by immunoSEQ multiplex PCR. The table lists about 73,000 clones, approximately 91% of them singletons. CDR1 is SQVTM and CDR2 is ANQGSEA in the germline V gene. CDR3 length equals 12 residues. With 4 bases removed from V and 12 bases from J, the gap between germline ends came to 18 bases. This sample is part of a study of technical replicates of blood from several donors. The source material was PBMCs. The chain couples TRBV29-1 to TRBJ1-1; no clear D. This TCR derives from a human donor in good health. Some clones in this sample may be carry-over from other donors' samples. CDR3 DNA sequence: TGCAGCGTTGGGACGAACCGTCGGGGAACTTTCTTT. It yields the protein CSVGTNRRGTFF.